This TCR beta chain was observed in a study of blood T cell repertoires in COVID-19. In the study overall: Each recovered donor of Cohort 3 presented with two negative PCRs, clearance, or symptom resolution. Sources were T cells, B-cell-depleted T cells, or PBMCs; the material itself was cDNA or gDNA.

Trimming removed 5 bases from V and 15 bases from J, with 24 bases in between. Germline CDR1 is SSHAT and CDR2 is FNYEAQ (reference sequence). CDR3 size: 14 residues. The assay was immunoSEQ multiplex PCR, and TCRdb's table has in-frame clones only and misses some. In the table there are approximately 190,000 clones, approximately 86% of which are singletons. This receptor was obtained from a woman aged 40 to 50 in a cohort exposed to, infected with or recovered from COVID-19 (not recorded which). Sequenced sample: PBMCs or T cells enriched from blood (not recorded which). The chain combines TRBV7-7 with TRBJ2-3; unclear D gene. CDR3 sequence (DNA): TGTGCCAGCAGCCAGCTGCAGGATTCTCCCAACCCTTATTTT. Its protein is CASSQLQDSPNPYF.